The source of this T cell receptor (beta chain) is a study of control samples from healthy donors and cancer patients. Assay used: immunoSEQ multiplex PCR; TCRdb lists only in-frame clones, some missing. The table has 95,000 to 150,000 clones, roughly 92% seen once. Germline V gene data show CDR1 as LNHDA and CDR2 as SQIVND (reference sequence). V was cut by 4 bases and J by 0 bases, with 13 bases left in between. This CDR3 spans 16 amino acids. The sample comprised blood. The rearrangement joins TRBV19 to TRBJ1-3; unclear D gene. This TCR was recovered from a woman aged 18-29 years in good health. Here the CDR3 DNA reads TGTGCCAGTAGTAGATGGTACACCAGCTCTGGAAACACCATATATTTT. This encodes CASSRWYTSSGNTIYF.